Sequencing of this TCR beta chain was carried out in a study of blood T cell repertoires in COVID-19. Overall study: The United States, Italy and Spain provided the acute and convalescent COVID-19 samples. Sources were T cells, B-cell-depleted T cells, or PBMCs; the material itself was cDNA or gDNA.

The CDR3 length is 13 residues. The V and J ends lost 7 bases and 3 bases respectively, with 16 bases between them. Germline V gene sequence: CDR1 SQVTM, CDR2 ANQGSEA. Source study methods: Researchers report that nucleated cell counts were estimated from reference gene primer amplification. Only in-frame clones appear in the TCRdb table, and some are missing; sequencing was by immunoSEQ multiplex PCR. Clone size and V and J calls were adopted from that table, with D and trimming inferred from the DNA. The data contain about 270,000 clones, about 88% of them singletons. This chain connects TRBV29-1 to TRBJ2-7; a possible D gene is TRBD1 (5 bases). The sample comprised peripheral blood. The source of this sequence is a man aged 55 to 70 who had recovered from COVID-19. CDR3 region: CSAQKGVDYEQYF. CDR3 DNA sequence: TGCAGCGCCCAGAAAGGGGTGGACTACGAGCAGTACTTC.